Each of the 28 T cell receptor beta chains below was sequenced from the same sample in a study of technical replicates of blood from a handful of donors. Method: immunoSEQ multiplex PCR; TCRdb's copy keeps in-frame clones and lacks some. The sample consists of more than 70,000 clones, 90% to 95% of them appearing once. The material sequenced was T cells isolated from PBMCs. The receptors were sampled from a human donor in good health.

V usage is TRBV9 and J usage is TRBJ2-1; 9 bases are a match to TRBD2. V lost 8 bases and J lost 7; bases outside the gene matches: 13. The CDR3 sequence is 15 residues long. Germline CDR1 SGDLS, CDR2 YYNGEE. The CDR3 DNA reads TGTGCCAGTACTCCGGGACTAGCCTTCGAGAATGAGCAGTTCTTC. Translated, it gives CASTPGLAFENEQFF. The full variable domain, in which reference TRBV9 and TRBJ2-1 provide the parts outside the CDR3, is DSGVTQTPKHLITATGQRVTLRCSPRSGDLSVYWYQQSLDQGLQFLIQYYNGEERAKGNILERFSAQQFPDLHSELNLSSLELGDSALYFCASTPGLAFENEQFFGPGTRLTVL.

The CDR3 region is CASSREPGAHPNQPQHF. CDR3 bases: TGTGCCAGTAGCCGAGAGCCAGGGGCTCACCCCAATCAGCCCCAGCATTTT. The rearrangement joins TRBV19 to TRBJ1-5; a possible D gene is TRBD1 (6 bases). The CDR3 is 17 amino acids. CDR1 is LNHDA, CDR2 SQIVND, per germline (reference sequence). Trimming left V 6 bases short and J 3 bases short, with 21 bases between.

DNA of the CDR3: TGTGCCAGCAGTTACCTCCGGACAGGGGAAGAGACCCAGTACTTC. It codes for CASSYLRTGEETQYF. This chain joins TRBV6-5 and TRBJ2-5; TRBD1 matches 9 bases. Germline values: CDR1 MNHEY, CDR2 SVGAGI. The CDR3 loop spans 15 amino acids. Losses at the gene ends were 2 bases for V and 3 bases for J; bases not matched to a gene: 4.

CDR3 region: CASSLETGLYEQYF. The DNA of the CDR3 is TGTGCCAGCAGCTTAGAGACAGGACTCTACGAGCAGTACTTC. The J gene is TRBJ2-7, the V gene TRBV7-9, with a tentative D call TRBD1 (6 bases). V was cut by 1 base and J by 3 bases, with 10 bases left in between. Germline CDR1 is SEHNR and CDR2 is FQNEAQ (reference sequence). The CDR3 has 14 residues.

V is TRBV10-3 and J is TRBJ2-1; D possibly corresponds to TRBD1 (6 bases). Trimming stripped 5 bases from V and 4 bases from J, with 12 bases between. In germline, CDR1 is ENHRY, CDR2 SYGVKD. The CDR3 has 14 residues. CDR3 DNA: TGTGCCATCAGTCCTTTCGACAGGTACAATGAGCAGTTCTTC. Its translation: CAISPFDRYNEQFF.

V gene TRBV6-5 combines with J gene TRBJ2-7, with 7 nucleotides matching TRBD2. Germline V gives CDR1 MNHEY, CDR2 SVGAGI. V lost 0 bases, J lost 5 bases, and 7 bases stayed unmatched. The CDR3 consists of 15 residues. The CDR3 DNA reads as TGTGCCAGCAGTTACTCCCCGGGGGGTTTCGACGAGCAGTACTTC. Translation: CASSYSPGGFDEQYF.

The rearrangement joins TRBV5-1 to TRBJ1-6; 8 positions match TRBD1. Germline loops: CDR1 SGHRS, CDR2 YFSETQ. V trimming: 6 bases; J trimming: 4 bases; junction bases outside the gene matches: 9. The CDR3 has 16 amino acids. The CDR3 sequence is CASNSGTGVYNSPLHF. The CDR3 DNA reads TGCGCCAGCAATTCCGGGACAGGAGTATATAATTCACCCCTCCACTTT. Complete variable domain (other parts from reference TRBV5-1 and TRBJ1-6): KAGVTQTPRYLIKTRGQQVTLSCSPISGHRSVSWYQQTPGQGLQFLFEYFSETQRNKGNFPGRFSGRQFSNSRSEMNVSTLELGDSALYLCASNSGTGVYNSPLHFGNGTRLTVT.

CDR3 sequence reads: CASSLGASGRDTGELFF. The CDR3 bases are TGCGCCAGCAGCTTGGGGGCTTCAGGGAGGGACACCGGGGAGCTGTTTTTT. This rearrangement joins TRBV5-1 to TRBJ2-2, with TRBD2 matching over 7 bases. From germline, CDR1 is SGHRS and CDR2 YFSETQ. Trimming took 0 bases from V and 3 from J; bases not matched to a gene: 8. This CDR3 region has 17 residues.

The chain uses TRBV7-7 and TRBJ2-5, with a tentative D call TRBD1 (6 bases). The CDR3 extends over 11 amino acids. Germline V gene data show CDR1 as SSHAT and CDR2 as FNYEAQ (reference sequence). The CDR3 sequence is CAIYREETQYF. The CDR3 DNA reads as TGTGCGATTTACAGGGAAGAGACCCAGTACTTC. Full variable domain (remainder filled in from reference TRBV7-7 and TRBJ2-5): GAGVSQSPRYKVTKRGQDVTLRCDPISSHATLYWYQQALGQGPEFLTYFNYEAQPDKSGLPSDRFSAERPEGSISTLTIQRTEQRDSAMYRCAIYREETQYFGPGTRLLVL.

The V call is TRBV18, the J call TRBJ1-2, with 8 bases fitting TRBD1. Trimming took 0 bases from V and 2 from J; bases not matched to a gene: 14. The CDR3 loop spans 19 amino acids. Germline V gene sequence: CDR1 KGHSH, CDR2 LQKENI. In DNA, the CDR3 is TGTGCCAGCTCACCACCTGCTGGCTTCGAACAGGGGGAAAACTATGGCTACACCTTC. Translating it yields CASSPPAGFEQGENYGYTF. Full variable domain (outside the CDR3, taken from reference TRBV18 and TRBJ1-2): NAGVMQNPRHLVRRRGQEARLRCSPMKGHSHVYWYRQLPEEGLKFMVYLQKENIIDESGMPKERFSAEFPKEGPSILRIQQVVRGDSAAYFCASSPPAGFEQGENYGYTFGSGTRLTVV.

The rearrangement links TRBV14 to TRBJ2-7; 9 bases map to TRBD1. The CDR3 runs 14 residues. Germline-derived CDR1 and CDR2 are SGHDN and FVKESK. The V segment lost 6 bases and the J segment 2 bases; nucleotides outside the gene matches: 5. CDR3 amino acids: CASRLGQGPYEQYF. CDR3 bases: TGTGCCAGCAGGTTGGGACAGGGCCCCTACGAGCAGTACTTC.

J is TRBJ2-3 and V is TRBV5-1; unclear D gene. The length of the CDR3 is 13 residues. Germline assignment: CDR1 SGHRS and CDR2 YFSETQ. V was shortened by 2 bases and J by 6 bases, with 10 bases between the two germline ends. CDR3 DNA sequence: TGCGCCAGCAGCTTAATGAGGTTTGATACGCAGTATTTT. It specifies CASSLMRFDTQYF.

This clone was recorded only once. This chain connects TRBV27 to TRBJ1-5, with 7 positions matching TRBD1. There are 13 residues in the CDR3. Trimming cost V 5 bases and J 5 bases; bases outside gene matches: 3. Germline values: CDR1 MNHEY, CDR2 SMNVEV (reference sequence). This CDR3 reads CASSRDSDQPQHF. DNA of the CDR3: TGTGCCAGCAGTCGGGACAGCGATCAGCCCCAGCATTTT.

The chain combines TRBV12-5 with TRBJ2-5; D possibly corresponds to TRBD2 (6 bases). Germline values: CDR1 LGHNT, CDR2 FRNRAP. Trimming shortened V by 2 bases and J by 5 bases, and 9 bases separated the two germline ends. There are 13 residues in the CDR3. The CDR3 sequence is CASGLRAGETQYF. CDR3 bases: TGTGCTAGTGGTTTGAGGGCGGGGGAGACCCAGTACTTC.

J is TRBJ2-5 and V is TRBV5-8, with D unresolved. The CDR3 spans 13 residues. Trimming removed 0 bases from V and 4 bases from J, with 7 bases in between. Germline values: CDR1 SGHTS, CDR2 YDEGEE. The CDR3, as DNA: TGTGCCAGCAGCTTGGTGTTGAGAGAGACCCAGTACTTC. It is translated as CASSLVLRETQYF.

The genes are TRBV7-2 and TRBJ2-1; 8 bases are shared with TRBD1. This CDR3 spans 17 amino acids. Trimming cost V 2 bases and J 4 bases; bases outside gene matches: 10. CDR1 is SGHTA, CDR2 FQGNSA, per germline. This CDR3 reads CASSLKAGGGGYNEQFF. The CDR3 DNA is TGTGCCAGCAGCTTAAAGGCAGGGGGCGGCGGGTACAATGAGCAGTTCTTC. The full variable domain, completed using reference TRBV7-2 and TRBJ2-1, is GAGVSQSPSNKVTEKGKDVELRCDPISGHTALYWYRQSLGQGLEFLIYFQGNSAPDKSGLPSDRFSAERTGGSVSTLTIQRTQQEDSAVYLCASSLKAGGGGYNEQFFGPGTRLTVL.

The chain employs TRBV19 and TRBJ1-1; TRBD1 matches 7 bases. Germline V gene sequence: CDR1 LNHDA, CDR2 SQIVND (reference sequence). The CDR3 runs to 13 residues. Unmatched junction bases numbered 5, after V lost 6 bases and J lost 4 bases. The CDR3 here is CASRDDRATEAFF. CDR3 nucleotide sequence: TGTGCCAGTAGAGACGACAGGGCCACTGAAGCTTTCTTT.

The chain joins TRBV6-5 to TRBJ2-1; no reliable D call. Looked up from germline, CDR1 is MNHEY and CDR2 is SVGAGI. Trimming took off 6 bases at V and 10 bases at J, with 13 bases between the two ends. The CDR3 has 12 residues. The CDR3 region has the DNA TGTGCCAGCAGCCGCGGCAGCCCCGAGCAGTTCTTC. It translates to CASSRGSPEQFF.

The chain recombines TRBV14 with TRBJ2-1; weak D call: TRBD2 (5 bases). The CDR3 totals 17 residues. Germline values: CDR1 SGHDN, CDR2 FVKESK. The V gene lost 4 bases and the J gene lost 4 bases, with 20 bases spanning the gap. CDR3 nucleotide sequence: TGTGCCAGCAGCCTACCCTCGGGGTCCTTTAAATACAATGAGCAGTTCTTC. This translates into CASSLPSGSFKYNEQFF.

The DNA for the CDR3 is TGTGCCAGCAGTGGGCCCCTCCATCCCGGGACAGGGGCCCAACGAGGTAACACTGAAGCTTTCTTT. Translating gives CASSGPLHPGTGAQRGNTEAFF. The chain joins TRBV2 to TRBJ1-1; the match to TRBD1 covers 10 bases. The CDR3 length is 22 residues. With V trimmed by 4 bases and J by 2 bases, 25 bases remained unmatched. In germline, CDR1 is SNHLY, CDR2 FYNNEI.

V usage is TRBV25-1 and J usage is TRBJ2-3; D is possibly TRBD1 (5 bases). The germline gives CDR1 MGHDK, CDR2 SYGVNS. The ends were cut back, 3 bases at V and 4 bases at J, with 14 bases in the middle. The CDR3 spans 15 residues. CDR3 residues: CASSDREMISDTQYF. The CDR3 nucleotides are TGTGCCAGCAGTGACAGGGAAATGATATCAGATACGCAGTATTTT.

This chain links TRBV7-9 with TRBJ1-6, with D unresolved. V was trimmed by 5 bases and J by 16 bases, leaving 9 bases between them. Germline CDR1 and CDR2: SEHNR and FQNEAQ (reference sequence). The CDR3 loop spans 10 amino acids. Here the CDR3 reads CASSRDDLHF. Written as DNA, the CDR3 is TGTGCCAGCAGCAGAGATGATCTCCACTTT.

V and J are TRBV28 and TRBJ2-3; TRBD2 aligns across 10 bases. Trimming took 1 base from V and 3 from J; bases not matched to a gene: 7. The CDR3 runs to 17 residues. Germline V gene sequence: CDR1 MDHEN, CDR2 SYDVKM. The CDR3 loop reads CASSLLTSGYLTDTQYF. The CDR3 DNA is TGTGCCAGCAGTTTATTGACTAGCGGGTACTTAACAGATACGCAGTATTTT.

V gene TRBV28 combines with J gene TRBJ1-2, with 8 bases identical to TRBD1. This CDR3 is built from 15 residues. Germline V gene lookup returns CDR1 MDHEN and CDR2 SYDVKM. V was clipped by 3 bases and J by 4 bases; unmatched bases: 7. This CDR3 is CASSLGDRTRYGYTF. The CDR3 DNA reads as TGTGCCAGCAGTTTGGGGGACAGGACCCGCTATGGCTACACCTTC.

This clone came up once. The chain joins TRBV10-1 to TRBJ2-4, with D possibly matching TRBD2 (5 bases). Germline lookup yields CDR1 WNHNN and CDR2 SYGVQD (reference sequence). CDR3 length: 14 amino acids. The V gene lost 4 bases and the J gene lost 8 bases, with 15 bases spanning the gap. CDR3 protein: CASSGPLTGYIQYF. The CDR3 DNA reads TGCGCCAGCAGTGGTCCCCTTACGGGGTACATTCAGTACTTC.

This chain links TRBV5-8 with TRBJ2-7; a weak D match, TRBD1 (5 bases). Germline CDR1 and CDR2: SGHTS and YDEGEE. This CDR3 has 14 residues. Between the trimmed V and J ends, which lost 1 base and 0 bases, there was a span of 8 bases. CDR3 protein: CASSLQGSSYEQYF. DNA for the CDR3: TGTGCCAGCAGCTTGCAGGGAAGCTCCTACGAGCAGTACTTC.

This sequence joins TRBV7-6 and TRBJ2-5; 7 nucleotides align to TRBD2. The CDR3 length is 14 residues. Unmatched junction bases numbered 5, after V lost 1 base and J lost 6 bases. Germline V gene sequence: CDR1 SGHVS, CDR2 FNYEAQ. The CDR3 DNA reads TGTGCCAGCAGCTTAGAAGTGGGAGGGCAGACCCAGTACTTC. As protein: CASSLEVGGQTQYF.

This chain links TRBV29-1 with TRBJ2-1, with a tentative D call TRBD2 (5 bases). The CDR3 covers 12 residues. V lost 7 bases to trimming and J lost 7 bases, with 14 bases between them. CDR1 and CDR2 (germline): SQVTM, ANQGSEA. The CDR3 loop reads CSAKLVRNEQFF. For the CDR3, the DNA is TGCAGCGCCAAACTAGTGCGGAATGAGCAGTTCTTC.